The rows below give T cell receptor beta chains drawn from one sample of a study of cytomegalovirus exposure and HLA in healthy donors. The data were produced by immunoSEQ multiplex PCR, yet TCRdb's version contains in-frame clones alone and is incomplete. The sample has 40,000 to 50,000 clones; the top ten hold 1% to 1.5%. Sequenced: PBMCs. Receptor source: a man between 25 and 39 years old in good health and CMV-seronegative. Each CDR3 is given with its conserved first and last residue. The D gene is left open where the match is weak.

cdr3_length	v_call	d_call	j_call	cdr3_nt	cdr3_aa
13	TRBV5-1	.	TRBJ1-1	TGCGCCAGCAGTGTGGCGGTATTAGCTGAAGCTTTCTTT	CASSVAVLAEAFF
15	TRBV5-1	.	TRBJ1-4	TGCGCCAGCAGCTTGAGGGGGAAGACTAATGAAAAACTGTTTTTT	CASSLRGKTNEKLFF
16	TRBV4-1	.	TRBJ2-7	TGCGCCAGCAGCCAAGTTGCACAGGGCTACCTCTACGAGCAGTACTTC	CASSQVAQGYLYEQYF
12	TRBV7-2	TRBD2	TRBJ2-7	TGTGCCAACGAGGCGGGAGTACACGAGCAGTACTTC	CANEAGVHEQYF
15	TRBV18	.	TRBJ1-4	TGTGCCAGCTCACCAGTCAGGGTGGGTAATGAAAAACTGTTTTTT	CASSPVRVGNEKLFF
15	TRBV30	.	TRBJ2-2	TGTGCCTGGAGAGGTGGGAGGAAGAACACCGGGGAGCTGTTTTTT	CAWRGGRKNTGELFF
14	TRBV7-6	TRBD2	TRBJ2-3	TGTGCCAGCAGCTCTTATAGCGGGAGAGTTACGCAGTATTTT	CASSSYSGRVTQYF
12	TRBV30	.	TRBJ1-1	TGTGCCTGGAGTGTACCAGGGTTTGGAGATTTCTTT	CAWSVPGFGDFF
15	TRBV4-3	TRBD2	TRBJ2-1	TGCGCCAGCAGCCCAGGACTAGCGGGAGTCCATGAGCAGTTCTTC	CASSPGLAGVHEQFF
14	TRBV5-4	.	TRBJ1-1	TGTGCCAGCAGCTTCCAGGAACCTAACACTGAAGCTTTCTTT	CASSFQEPNTEAFF
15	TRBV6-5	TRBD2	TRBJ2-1	TGTGCCAGCAGTACGGGGGGACTAGCGGGGAATGAGCAGTTCTTC	CASSTGGLAGNEQFF
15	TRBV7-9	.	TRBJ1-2	TGTGCCAGCAGCTTAGGAGGGTGGCAGACCTATGGCTACACCTTC	CASSLGGWQTYGYTF
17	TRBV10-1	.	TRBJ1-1	TGCGCCAGCAGTGGGCAGGAACCGACGGGGGTGAACACTGAAGCTTTCTTT	CASSGQEPTGVNTEAFF
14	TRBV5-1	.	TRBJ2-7	TGCGCCAGCAGCTTGGACAGTCCCGGGATTATCCTGTACTTC	CASSLDSPGIILYF
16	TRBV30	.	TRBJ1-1	TGTGCCTGGATCCCCCGGGACATAGGAATGAACACTGAAGCTTTCTTT	CAWIPRDIGMNTEAFF
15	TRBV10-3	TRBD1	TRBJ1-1	TGTGCCACCGCAGTTGACAGGGCCATGAACACTGAAGCTTTCTTT	CATAVDRAMNTEAFF
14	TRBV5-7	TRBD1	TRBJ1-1	TGTGCCAGCAGCTCGGACAGGGGGGGCACTGAAGCTTTCTTT	CASSSDRGGTEAFF
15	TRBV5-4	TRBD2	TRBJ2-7	TGTGCCAGCAGCTTGACCGGGACTAGCTCTGAAGAGCAGTACTTC	CASSLTGTSSEEQYF
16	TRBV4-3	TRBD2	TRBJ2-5	TGCGCCAGCAGCCAAGATCCGGGACTAGGGGCGGAGACCCAGTACTTC	CASSQDPGLGAETQYF
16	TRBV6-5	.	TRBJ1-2	TGTGCCAGCAGTTACGCTTCCGAGGAGACTAACTATGGCTACACCTTC	CASSYASEETNYGYTF
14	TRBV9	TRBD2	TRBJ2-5	TGTGCCAGCAGCCCGGGAGGGAGTGGGGAGACCCAGTACTTC	CASSPGGSGETQYF
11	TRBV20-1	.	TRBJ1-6	TGCAGTGCAACTGATAGTTCACCCCTCCACTTT	CSATDSSPLHF
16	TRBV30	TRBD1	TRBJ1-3	TGTGCCTGGAGTGCCACAGGGGATCCCGTGAGGGCCACCATATATTTT	CAWSATGDPVRATIYF
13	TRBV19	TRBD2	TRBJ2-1	TGTGCCAGTAGTATTGGACTAGCCCGACGGCAGTTCTTC	CASSIGLARRQFF
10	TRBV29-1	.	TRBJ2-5	TGCAGCGTTGAGGTCGGGACCCAGTACTTC	CSVEVGTQYF
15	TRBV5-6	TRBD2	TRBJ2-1	TGTGCCAGCAGCCCAATGACTAGCGGGAGAAATGAGCAGTTCTTC	CASSPMTSGRNEQFF
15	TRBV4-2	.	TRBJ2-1	TGTGCCAGCAGCCAAGATATGATGAGAGTCAATGAGCAGTTCTTC	CASSQDMMRVNEQFF
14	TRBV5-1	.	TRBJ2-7	TGCGCCAGCAGCCCCGTCACAGGGCGGTACGAGCAGTACTTC	CASSPVTGRYEQYF
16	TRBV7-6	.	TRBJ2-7	TGTGCCAGCAGCTTAGGAGTAGGGCTAGCCTCCTACGAGCAGTACTTC	CASSLGVGLASYEQYF
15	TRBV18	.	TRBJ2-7	TGTGCCAGCTCACCAGGCCAGGGAAGCGCCTACGAGCAGTACTTC	CASSPGQGSAYEQYF
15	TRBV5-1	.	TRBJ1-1	TGCGCCAGCAGCTTGGTGGCCTCCATGAACACTGAAGCTTTCTTT	CASSLVASMNTEAFF
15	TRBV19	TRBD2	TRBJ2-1	TGTGCCAGTAGCAGTAGCGGGAGGGCCGAGGGAGAGCAGTTCTTC	CASSSSGRAEGEQFF
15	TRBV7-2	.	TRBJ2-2	TGTGCCAGCAGCTTTTGGGCAGGGTCGGCCGGGGAGCTGTTTTTT	CASSFWAGSAGELFF
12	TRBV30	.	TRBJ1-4	TGTGCCTGGAGTGTACCACCGGGGAAACTGTTTTTT	CAWSVPPGKLFF
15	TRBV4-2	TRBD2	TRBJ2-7	TGTGCCAGCAGCCAGCTAGCGGGAGGGGTCTACGAGCAGTACTTC	CASSQLAGGVYEQYF
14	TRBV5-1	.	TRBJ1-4	TGCGCCAGCAGGCCGCAGGGAACTAATGAAAAACTGTTTTTT	CASRPQGTNEKLFF
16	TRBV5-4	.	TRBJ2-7	TGTGCCAGCAGCTTGGCTGGCGCGAGGAGCTCCTACGAGCAGTACTTC	CASSLAGARSSYEQYF
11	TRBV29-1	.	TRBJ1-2	TGCAGCGAGGGGGGGAACTATGGCTACACCTTC	CSEGGNYGYTF
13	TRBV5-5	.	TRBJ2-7	TGTGCCAGCAGCCCGGCGAGGATAGGCGAGCAGTACTTC	CASSPARIGEQYF
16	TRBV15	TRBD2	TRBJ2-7	TGTGCCACCAGCAGATTAGAGGGACTAGGCACCTACGAGCAGTACTTC	CATSRLEGLGTYEQYF
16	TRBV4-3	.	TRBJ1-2	TGCGCCAGCAGCCAAGCTTGGGCAGGGGATAACTATGGCTACACCTTC	CASSQAWAGDNYGYTF
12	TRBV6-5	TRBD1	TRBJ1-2	TGTGCCAGCAGGGGACAGGTCTATGGCTACACCTTC	CASRGQVYGYTF
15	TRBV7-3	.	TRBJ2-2	TGTGCCAGCAGCTTAACGGGCCAGGGGACCGGGGAGCTGTTTTTT	CASSLTGQGTGELFF
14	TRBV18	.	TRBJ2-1	TGTGCCAGCTCCCCCAACCTGGCGGGTAATGAGCAGTTCTTC	CASSPNLAGNEQFF
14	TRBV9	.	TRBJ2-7	TGTGCCAGCAGCGTAGAGGGGGACCTCTACGAGCAGTACTTC	CASSVEGDLYEQYF